This T cell receptor beta chain was observed in a study of T cells in Graves' hyperthyroidism and ophthalmopathy. In this sample, this clonotype turned up a few times. Those patients with uncontrolled infection, other autoimmune disease, pregnancy or lactation were excluded. This CDR3 has 12 amino acids. V lost 4 bases to trimming and J lost 14 bases, with 16 bases between them. Germline lookup yields CDR1 LGHDT and CDR2 YNNKEL (reference sequence). TCR beta CDR3 sequences were amplified from RNA transcripts. Researchers ran a first-round RT-PCR on the TCR CDR3 using the HTBI primer set. TCRdb processed the multiplex PCR reads anew with MiXCR; each CDR3 protein has one entry. The data contain 450,000 to 600,000 distinct CDR3 sequences, 20% of them singletons.

This sequence was found in a man aged 40-49 years with Graves' ophthalmopathy. The V and J genes are TRBV3-1 and TRBJ2-3; TRBD2 might be the D (6 bases). The sample consisted of blood. CDR3 coding DNA: TGTGCCAGCAGCCCACCGGGACTTCCTCTGTATTTT. Residues: CASSPPGLPLYF.